Below, 10 T cell receptor beta chains from the same sample are listed, as sequenced in a study of cytomegalovirus exposure and HLA in healthy donors. With 60 Vbeta and 13 Jbeta primers, the PCR was carried out. Here immunoSEQ multiplex PCR was the method, and the copy in TCRdb shows in-frame clones only, minus some. The sample consists of 150,000 to 200,000 clones, around 74% of them appearing once. Input material: PBMCs. The origin of the receptors is a female donor in good health and CMV-seronegative.

The rearrangement uses TRBV6-1 and TRBJ1-2, with D possibly matching TRBD1 (5 bases). In germline, CDR1 is MNHNS, CDR2 SASEGT. The CDR3 has 14 residues. V dropped 2 bases and J dropped 3 bases, with 10 bases sitting between them. In DNA, the CDR3 is TGTGCCAGCAGTGAACCGGGGGGACACTATGGCTACACCTTC. Its protein product is CASSEPGGHYGYTF.

V usage is TRBV5-1 and J usage is TRBJ1-1; D gene uncertain. This CDR3 is 13 amino acids long. V lost 5 bases and J lost 6, with 14 bases in between. In germline, CDR1 is SGHRS, CDR2 YFSETQ. The CDR3 DNA follows: TGCGCCAGCAGGCCGGCCGTCGGGGCTGAAGCTTTCTTT. This codes for CASRPAVGAEAFF.

This chain's CDR3 is CASSEGPGQGRQPQHF. The CDR3 DNA follows: TGTGCCAGCAGTGAAGGCCCGGGACAGGGCAGACAGCCCCAGCATTTT. This chain connects TRBV2 to TRBJ1-5; TRBD1 agrees at 9 bases. After removal of 1 base from V and 7 bases from J, the junction contained 8 bases not matched to a gene. The CDR3 extends over 16 amino acids. Germline CDR1 SNHLY, CDR2 FYNNEI.

This rearrangement joins TRBV2 to TRBJ2-1, with D maybe TRBD2 (7 bases). Per germline, CDR1 SNHLY and CDR2 FYNNEI. Trimming removed 3 bases from V and 1 base from J, with 10 bases in between. The CDR3 runs to 15 residues. CDR3: CASSERGGSYNEQFF. CDR3 bases: TGTGCCAGCAGTGAGAGGGGGGGATCCTACAATGAGCAGTTCTTC.

The CDR3 loop reads CASSLGLAAHSSYNEQFF. The CDR3, as DNA: TGCGCCAGCAGCTTGGGACTAGCGGCCCATAGCTCCTACAATGAGCAGTTCTTC. This sequence joins TRBV5-1 and TRBJ2-1; 9 positions agree with TRBD2. Trimming took 0 bases from V and 0 from J; bases not matched to a gene: 7. The CDR3 has 18 amino acids. The germline V gene has CDR1 SGHRS and CDR2 YFSETQ.

This clone was counted a single time. The J gene is TRBJ2-7, the V gene TRBV13; 11 bases agree with TRBD2. Germline values: CDR1 PRHDT, CDR2 FYEKMQ (reference sequence). This CDR3 region has 15 residues. V dropped 3 bases and J dropped 4; count of bases not matched to a gene: 5. CDR3 sequence (DNA): TGTGCCAGCAGCTTTAGACTAGCGGGAAGGTACGAGCAGTACTTC. Protein: CASSFRLAGRYEQYF.

This chain connects TRBV5-8 to TRBJ1-5; D possibly corresponds to TRBD1 (6 bases). The CDR3 is 15 amino acids. The germline gives CDR1 SGHTS, CDR2 YDEGEE. V lost 3 bases, J lost 3 bases, and 13 bases lay in between. CDR3: CASSSDGGHNQPQHF. The CDR3 DNA follows: TGTGCCAGCAGCTCCGACGGGGGGCACAATCAGCCCCAGCATTTT.

CDR3 region: CASSVSAAQETQYF. For the CDR3, the DNA is TGTGCCAGCAGTGTATCAGCGGCCCAAGAGACCCAGTACTTC. The rearrangement uses TRBV25-1 and TRBJ2-5; a weak D match, TRBD2 (5 bases). The CDR3 runs 14 residues. With 4 bases removed from V and 1 base from J, the gap between germline ends came to 10 bases. In germline, CDR1 is MGHDK, CDR2 SYGVNS.

This chain joins TRBV7-9 and TRBJ2-1; D unresolved. Germline assignment: CDR1 SEHNR and CDR2 FQNEAQ (reference sequence). V dropped 10 bases and J dropped 6 bases, with 16 bases sitting between them. CDR3 length: 13 amino acids. Here the CDR3 DNA reads TGTGCCACCATGCCTTCCGGCGGCAATGAGCAGTTCTTC. Amino acids: CATMPSGGNEQFF.

CDR3 amino acids: CASSTGQPGLYNEQFF. CDR3 bases: TGTGCCAGCAGTACGGGACAGCCTGGACTTTACAATGAGCAGTTCTTC. V gene TRBV27 combines with J gene TRBJ2-1; 7 bases agree with TRBD1. Germline CDR1 reads MNHEY; CDR2 reads SMNVEV (reference sequence). Unmatched junction bases numbered 11, after V lost 5 bases and J lost 4 bases. This CDR3 spans 16 amino acids.